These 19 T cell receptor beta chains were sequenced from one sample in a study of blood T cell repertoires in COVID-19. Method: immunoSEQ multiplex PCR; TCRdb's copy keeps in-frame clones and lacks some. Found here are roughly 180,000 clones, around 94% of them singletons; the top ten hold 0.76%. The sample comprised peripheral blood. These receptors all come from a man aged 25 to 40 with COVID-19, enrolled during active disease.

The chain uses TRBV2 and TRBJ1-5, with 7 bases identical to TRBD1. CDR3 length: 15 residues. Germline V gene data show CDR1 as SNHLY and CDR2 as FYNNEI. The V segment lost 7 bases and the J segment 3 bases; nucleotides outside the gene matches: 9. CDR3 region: CASTLQQGFNQPQHF. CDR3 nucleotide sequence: TGTGCCAGCACCCTTCAACAGGGGTTCAATCAGCCCCAGCATTTT.

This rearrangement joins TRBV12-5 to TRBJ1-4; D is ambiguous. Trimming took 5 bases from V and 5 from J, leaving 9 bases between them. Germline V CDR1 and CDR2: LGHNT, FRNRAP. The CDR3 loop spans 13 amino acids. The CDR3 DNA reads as TGTGCTAGTGGTCAGGACTCGAATGAAAAACTGTTTTTT. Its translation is CASGQDSNEKLFF.

The CDR3 protein is CASSLSWIGGGAGEQYF. DNA for the CDR3: TGTGCCAGCAGCTTAAGTTGGATTGGCGGGGGGGCCGGAGAGCAGTACTTC. V is TRBV7-4 and J is TRBJ2-7; 9 bases map to TRBD2. Germline CDR1 reads SGHVT; CDR2 reads SQSDAQ. The CDR3 consists of 17 residues. The junction had 15 bases not matched to a gene; V was cut back by 2 bases and J by 7 bases. The full variable domain, completed using reference TRBV7-4 and TRBJ2-7, is GAGVSQSPRYKVAKRGRDVALRCDSISGHVTLYWYRQTLGQGSEVLTYSQSDAQRDKSGRPSGRFSAERPERSVSTLKIQRTEQGDSAVYLCASSLSWIGGGAGEQYFGPGTRLTVT.

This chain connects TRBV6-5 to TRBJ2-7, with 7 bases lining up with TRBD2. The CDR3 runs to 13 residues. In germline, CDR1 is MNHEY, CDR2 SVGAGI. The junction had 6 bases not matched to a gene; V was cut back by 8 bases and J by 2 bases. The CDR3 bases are TGTGCCAGCCCTCGGGACTATACCTACGAGCAGTACTTC. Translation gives CASPRDYTYEQYF.

DNA of the CDR3: TGTGCCAGCAGCTTAGTCCAGCGGGGGGGTCATGACGGGGAGCTGTTTTTT. Residues: CASSLVQRGGHDGELFF. V gene TRBV11-2 combines with J gene TRBJ2-2; 10 bases are shared with TRBD2. The V gene end was trimmed by 1 base and the J gene end by 7 bases; junction bases not matched to a gene: 9. The CDR3 spans 17 residues. Germline CDR1 is SGHAT and CDR2 is FQNNGV.

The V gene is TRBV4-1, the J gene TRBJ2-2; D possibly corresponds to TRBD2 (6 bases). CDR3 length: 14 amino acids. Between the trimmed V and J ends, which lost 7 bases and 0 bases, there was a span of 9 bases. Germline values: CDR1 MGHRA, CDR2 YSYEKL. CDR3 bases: TGCGCCAGCACTGCGGGGCCGAACACCGGGGAGCTGTTTTTT. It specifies CASTAGPNTGELFF.

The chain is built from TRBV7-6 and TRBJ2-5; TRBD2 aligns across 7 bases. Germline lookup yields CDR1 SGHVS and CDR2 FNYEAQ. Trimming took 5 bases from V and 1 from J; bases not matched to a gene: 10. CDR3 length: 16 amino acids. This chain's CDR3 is CASSPERGGAQETQYF. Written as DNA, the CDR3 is TGTGCCAGCAGCCCCGAAAGGGGAGGGGCCCAAGAGACCCAGTACTTC.

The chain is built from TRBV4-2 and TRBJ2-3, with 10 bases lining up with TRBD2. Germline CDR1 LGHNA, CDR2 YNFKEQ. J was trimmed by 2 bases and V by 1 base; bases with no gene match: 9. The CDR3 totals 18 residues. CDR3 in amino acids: CASSQAGGGTSVTDTQYF. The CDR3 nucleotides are TGTGCCAGCAGCCAAGCGGGTGGGGGGACTAGCGTCACAGATACGCAGTATTTT.

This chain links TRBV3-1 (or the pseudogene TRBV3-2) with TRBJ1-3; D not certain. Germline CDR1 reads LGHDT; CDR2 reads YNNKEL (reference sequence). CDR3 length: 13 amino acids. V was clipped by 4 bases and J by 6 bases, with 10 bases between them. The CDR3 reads CASSLDGINTIYF. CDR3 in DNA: TGTGCCAGCAGCCTCGACGGGATAAACACCATATATTTT.

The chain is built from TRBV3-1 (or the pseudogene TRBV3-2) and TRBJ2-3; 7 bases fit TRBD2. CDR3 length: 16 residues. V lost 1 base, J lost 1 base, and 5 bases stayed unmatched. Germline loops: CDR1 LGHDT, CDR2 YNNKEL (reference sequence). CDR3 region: CASSQGGGVGTDTQYF. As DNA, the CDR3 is TGTGCCAGCAGCCAAGGGGGAGGGGTAGGCACAGATACGCAGTATTTT.

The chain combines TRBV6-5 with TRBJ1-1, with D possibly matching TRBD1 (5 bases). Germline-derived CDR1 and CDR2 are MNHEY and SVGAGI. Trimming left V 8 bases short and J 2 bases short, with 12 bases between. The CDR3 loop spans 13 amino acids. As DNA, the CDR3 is TGTGCCAGCTTTACGACAGCTAACACTGAAGCTTTCTTT. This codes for CASFTTANTEAFF.

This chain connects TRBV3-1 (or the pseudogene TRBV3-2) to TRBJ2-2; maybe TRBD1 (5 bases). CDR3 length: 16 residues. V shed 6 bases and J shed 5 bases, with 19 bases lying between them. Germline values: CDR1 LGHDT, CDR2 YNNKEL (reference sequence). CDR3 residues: CASRAKISTDTGELFF. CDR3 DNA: TGTGCCAGCAGAGCCAAGATCTCGACAGATACCGGGGAGCTGTTTTTT.

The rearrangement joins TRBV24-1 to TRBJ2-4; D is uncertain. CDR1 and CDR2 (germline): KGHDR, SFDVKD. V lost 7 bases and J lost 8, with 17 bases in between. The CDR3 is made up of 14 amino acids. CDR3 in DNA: TGTGCCACCAGAAAGGATTACCGGGTGGACATTCAGTACTTC. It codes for CATRKDYRVDIQYF.

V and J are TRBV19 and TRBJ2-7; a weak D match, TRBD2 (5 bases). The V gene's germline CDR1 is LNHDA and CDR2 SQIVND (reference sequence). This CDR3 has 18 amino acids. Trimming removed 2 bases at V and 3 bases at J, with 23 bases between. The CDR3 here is CASSIRPPTRLRVYEQYF. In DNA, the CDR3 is TGTGCCAGTAGTATACGACCACCGACACGCTTGAGGGTCTACGAGCAGTACTTC.

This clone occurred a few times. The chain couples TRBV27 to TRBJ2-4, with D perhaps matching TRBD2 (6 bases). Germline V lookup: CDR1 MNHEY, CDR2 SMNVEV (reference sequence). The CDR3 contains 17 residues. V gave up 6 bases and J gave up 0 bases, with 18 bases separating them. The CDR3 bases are TGTGCCAGCAGCCCAGGGTGGGGGGTCCGAGCCAAAAACATTCAGTACTTC. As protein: CASSPGWGVRAKNIQYF.

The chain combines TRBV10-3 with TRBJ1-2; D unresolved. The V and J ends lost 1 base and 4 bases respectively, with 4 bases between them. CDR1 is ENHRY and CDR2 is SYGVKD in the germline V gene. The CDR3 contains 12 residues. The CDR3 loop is CAISELAYGYTF. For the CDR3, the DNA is TGTGCCATCAGTGAGTTGGCCTATGGCTACACCTTC.

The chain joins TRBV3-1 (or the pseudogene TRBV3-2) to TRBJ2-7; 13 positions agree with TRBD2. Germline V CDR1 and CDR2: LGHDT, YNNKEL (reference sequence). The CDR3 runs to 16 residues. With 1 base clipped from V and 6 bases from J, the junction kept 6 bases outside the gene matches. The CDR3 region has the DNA TGTGCCAGCAGCCAAGGTGTGGGACTAGCGGGGATCGAGCAGTACTTC. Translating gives CASSQGVGLAGIEQYF.

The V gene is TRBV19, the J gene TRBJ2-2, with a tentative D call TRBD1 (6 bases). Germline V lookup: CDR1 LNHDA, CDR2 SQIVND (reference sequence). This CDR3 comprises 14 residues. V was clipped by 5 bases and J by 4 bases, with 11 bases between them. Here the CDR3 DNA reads TGTGCCAGTAGTGGGACACCCCTCACCGGGGAGCTGTTTTTT. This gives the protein CASSGTPLTGELFF.

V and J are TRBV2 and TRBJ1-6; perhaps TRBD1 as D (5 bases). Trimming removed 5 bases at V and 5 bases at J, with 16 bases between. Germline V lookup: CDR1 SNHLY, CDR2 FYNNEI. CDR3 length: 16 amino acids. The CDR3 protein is CASSSFGGSNNSPLHF. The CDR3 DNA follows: TGTGCCAGCAGTAGTTTTGGGGGGTCGAATAATTCACCCCTCCACTTT.